Each of the 20 T cell receptor beta chains below was sequenced from the same sample in a study of beta chain features in type 1 diabetes. General study results and limits: Among patients with Type 1 diabetes, TCRB CDR3s were moderately but significantly shorter in every one of the four CD4+ subsets.

The investigators reverse transcribed all of the isolated RNA, so they sequenced expressed TCRB transcripts. Clones were sequenced by immunoSEQ multiplex PCR, and TCRdb holds only the in-frame ones, with some missing. Of roughly 260,000 clones in the sample, approximately 11% were seen once. For these receptors, no antigen is known. Input material: naive CD4+ T cells from blood. These receptors were taken from a young man with type 1 diabetes.

J is TRBJ2-7 and V is TRBV29-1; maybe TRBD1 (6 bases). Trimming cost V 4 bases and J 3 bases, with 10 bases left between them. CDR1 SQVTM and CDR2 ANQGSEA come from the germline V gene. This CDR3 spans 12 amino acids. The CDR3 loop reads CSVGEGGYEQYF. The CDR3, as DNA: TGCAGCGTTGGAGAAGGGGGCTACGAGCAGTACTTC.

The chain employs TRBV28 and TRBJ2-7; possibly TRBD2 for D (6 bases). The CDR3 is made up of 14 amino acids. Trimming removed 2 bases from V and 3 bases from J, with 11 bases in between. The V gene's germline CDR1 is MDHEN and CDR2 SYDVKM. This chain's CDR3 is CASSLPWGDYEQYF. The CDR3 nucleotides read TGTGCCAGCAGTTTACCCTGGGGGGACTACGAGCAGTACTTC.

The chain combines TRBV28 with TRBJ2-7; 9 bases match TRBD2. This CDR3 contains 15 residues. V trimming: 4 bases; J trimming: 3 bases; junction bases outside the gene matches: 7. Germline V lookup: CDR1 MDHEN, CDR2 SYDVKM. The CDR3 DNA sequence: TGTGCCAGCAGTTCAAAAGCGGGGGGAAGCTACGAGCAGTACTTC. The encoded protein is CASSSKAGGSYEQYF.

This clone was recorded a few times. The chain uses TRBV4-1 and TRBJ1-2, with D perhaps TRBD1 (5 bases). The CDR3 is 14 amino acids. Between the trimmed V and J ends, which lost 0 bases and 5 bases, there was a span of 10 bases. CDR1 and CDR2 (germline): MGHRA, YSYEKL. The CDR3 is CASSQERGGYGYTF. The DNA for the CDR3 is TGCGCCAGCAGCCAAGAGAGGGGAGGGTATGGCTACACCTTC.

This clone turned up a few times. The chain combines TRBV5-1 with TRBJ1-5; TRBD1 agrees at 9 bases. Losses at the gene ends were 2 bases for V and 7 bases for J; bases not matched to a gene: 13. Germline lookup yields CDR1 SGHRS and CDR2 YFSETQ. The CDR3 sequence is 17 residues long. The CDR3 spells CASSFAPGQGDGQPQHF. The CDR3 nucleotides read TGCGCCAGCAGCTTCGCCCCGGGACAGGGAGACGGACAGCCCCAGCATTTT.

This chain links TRBV4-2 with TRBJ2-1, with TRBD2 identical over 8 bases. CDR1 is LGHNA, CDR2 YNFKEQ, per germline. The CDR3 runs 17 residues. V gave up 0 bases and J gave up 9 bases; unmatched junction bases: 13. This CDR3 is CASSQDRGTSRSSEQFF. CDR3 DNA: TGTGCCAGCAGCCAAGATCGGGGGACTAGTCGATCGAGTGAGCAGTTCTTC.

This clone was counted a few times. The J gene is TRBJ2-3, the V gene TRBV5-1; TRBD2 is a possible D gene (5 bases). Germline assignment: CDR1 SGHRS and CDR2 YFSETQ. The CDR3 loop spans 16 amino acids. Trimming removed 5 bases from V and 6 bases from J, with 22 bases in between. This chain's CDR3 is CASSLQTRALADTQYF. CDR3 DNA sequence: TGCGCCAGCAGTCTCCAGACGCGGGCTCTAGCTGATACGCAGTATTTT.

J is TRBJ2-7 and V is TRBV18; TRBD2 aligns across 10 bases. Germline V gene sequence: CDR1 KGHSH, CDR2 LQKENI. V dropped 3 bases and J dropped 6; count of bases not matched to a gene: 8. The CDR3 length is 15 residues. The CDR3 nucleotides read TGTGCCAGCTCACCCCAGGTAGCTAGCGGGGGCGAGCAGTACTTC. As protein: CASSPQVASGGEQYF.

The V and J genes are TRBV9 and TRBJ2-1; 8 nucleotides align to TRBD1. The CDR3 is made up of 14 amino acids. V lost 3 bases and J lost 9; bases outside the gene matches: 8. Germline CDR1 and CDR2: SGDLS and YYNGEE. CDR3 DNA: TGTGCCAGCAGCGAAACCCCAGGGGGCTCTGAGCAGTTCTTC. This translates into CASSETPGGSEQFF.

The chain joins TRBV5-1 to TRBJ1-6, with D perhaps TRBD1 (5 bases). This CDR3 comprises 13 residues. Between the trimmed V and J ends, which lost 2 bases and 8 bases, there was a span of 8 bases. CDR1 SGHRS and CDR2 YFSETQ come from the germline V gene. Here the CDR3 reads CASSFGGDSPLHF. In nucleotides, the CDR3 is TGCGCCAGCAGCTTCGGGGGAGATTCACCCCTCCACTTT.

This clone was seen a few times. V usage is TRBV2 and J usage is TRBJ2-3; TRBD1 agrees at 10 bases. The CDR3 extends over 15 amino acids. The V and J ends lost 6 bases and 4 bases, in that order; junction bases with no gene match: 7. Germline CDR1 is SNHLY and CDR2 is FYNNEI. The CDR3 loop reads CASRPGQGLSDTQYF. Here the CDR3 DNA reads TGTGCCAGCAGGCCGGGACAGGGGCTGTCAGATACGCAGTATTTT.

This rearrangement joins TRBV15 to TRBJ1-1; the match to TRBD1 covers 8 bases. V was clipped by 5 bases and J by 8 bases; unmatched bases: 7. Germline CDR1 and CDR2: LNHNV and YYDKDF (reference sequence). The CDR3 is made up of 13 amino acids. CDR3 bases: TGTGCCACCAGCGTCGGACAGGGATCCGAAGCTTTCTTT. Translating gives CATSVGQGSEAFF.

This clone was picked up a small number of times. The V gene is TRBV4-1, the J gene TRBJ2-1; 9 bases are a match to TRBD2. Germline CDR1 reads MGHRA; CDR2 reads YSYEKL. Trimming took 1 base from V and 10 from J; bases not matched to a gene: 14. The CDR3 runs 17 residues. The DNA for the CDR3 is TGCGCCAGCAGCCAAGGGGGGACGAGCGGGGGGTCGCGGGAGCAGTTCTTC. It codes for CASSQGGTSGGSREQFF.

This clone was observed a handful of times. The genes are TRBV30 and TRBJ1-2; perhaps TRBD1 as D (6 bases). Trimming took off 2 bases at V and 3 bases at J, with 16 bases between the two ends. The CDR3 is 15 amino acids. CDR1 is GTSNPN, CDR2 SVGIG, per germline (reference sequence). The CDR3 nucleotides read TGTGCCTGGAGTTCGGCCGGGACATCCTACTATGGCTACACCTTC. This translates into CAWSSAGTSYYGYTF.

The chain is built from TRBV7-9 and TRBJ1-5, with D tentatively TRBD1 (5 bases). CDR1 and CDR2 (germline): SEHNR, FQNEAQ (reference sequence). This CDR3 has 17 amino acids. With 1 base removed from V and 9 bases from J, the gap between germline ends came to 22 bases. Here the CDR3 reads CASSLVKGLLETRPQHF. The CDR3, as DNA: TGTGCCAGCAGCTTAGTAAAGGGACTCCTCGAAACGCGGCCCCAGCATTTT.

The V and J genes are TRBV15 and TRBJ2-3; tentatively, D is TRBD1 (6 bases). Trimming shortened V by 1 base and J by 4 bases, and 9 bases separated the two germline ends. The CDR3 length is 14 residues. Germline CDR1 reads LNHNV; CDR2 reads YYDKDF (reference sequence). CDR3 DNA: TGTGCCACCAGCAGAGGGGGGCCGCCAGATACGCAGTATTTT. The encoded protein is CATSRGGPPDTQYF.

This clone appeared a few times. The CDR3 DNA reads TGCGCCAGCAGCTTGGGGCCAGTCTTGAATTCACCCCTCCACTTT. The encoded protein is CASSLGPVLNSPLHF. The gene calls are TRBV5-1 and TRBJ1-6; D is unclear. Deletions cut 0 bases from V and 7 bases from J, with 11 bases between. Germline CDR1 reads SGHRS; CDR2 reads YFSETQ. The CDR3 runs to 15 residues.

This rearrangement joins TRBV5-1 to TRBJ2-5, with 10 bases aligning to TRBD2. V lost 6 bases to trimming and J lost 5 bases; unmatched junction nucleotides: 19. The CDR3 runs to 18 residues. Germline CDR1 reads SGHRS; CDR2 reads YFSETQ. CDR3 DNA sequence: TGCGCCAGCACCCAAGACGGGACGAGCGGGGGGGCCGGGGAGACCCAGTACTTC. It encodes CASTQDGTSGGAGETQYF. The variable domain in full, completed from reference TRBV5-1 and TRBJ2-5, reads KAGVTQTPRYLIKTRGQQVTLSCSPISGHRSVSWYQQTPGQGLQFLFEYFSETQRNKGNFPGRFSGRQFSNSRSEMNVSTLELGDSALYLCASTQDGTSGGAGETQYFGPGTRLLVL.

This clone was picked up a small number of times. The rearrangement joins TRBV18 to TRBJ2-7; maybe TRBD1 (7 bases). Deletions cut 2 bases from V and 1 base from J, with 15 bases between. The V gene's germline CDR1 is KGHSH and CDR2 LQKENI. The CDR3 runs 16 residues. The CDR3: CASSPIAGQKSYEQYF. In nucleotides, the CDR3 is TGTGCCAGCTCACCAATTGCGGGACAGAAGTCCTACGAGCAGTACTTC.

This CDR3 reads CASSPRDRSYEQYF. As DNA, the CDR3 is TGCGCCAGCAGCCCCCGGGACAGATCCTACGAGCAGTACTTC. The chain is built from TRBV4-1 and TRBJ2-7, with 7 bases identical to TRBD1. The CDR3 length is 14 residues. V was pared by 4 bases and J by 1 base, with 4 bases of the junction left unmatched. The germline CDR1 and CDR2 sequences are MGHRA and YSYEKL.